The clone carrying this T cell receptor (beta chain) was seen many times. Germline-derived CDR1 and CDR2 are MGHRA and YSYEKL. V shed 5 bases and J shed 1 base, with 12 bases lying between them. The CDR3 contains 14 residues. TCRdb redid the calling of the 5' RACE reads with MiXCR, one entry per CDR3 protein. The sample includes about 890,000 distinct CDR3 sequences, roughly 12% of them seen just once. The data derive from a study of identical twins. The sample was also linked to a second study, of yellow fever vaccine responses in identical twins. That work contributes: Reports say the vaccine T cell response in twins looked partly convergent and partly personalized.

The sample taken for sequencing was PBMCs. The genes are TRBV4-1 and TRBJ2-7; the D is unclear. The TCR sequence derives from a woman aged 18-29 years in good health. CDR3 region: CASSYGGDSYEQYF. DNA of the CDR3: TGCGCCAGCAGCTACGGTGGGGATTCCTACGAGCAGTACTTC.